Only a few counts were recorded for the clone carrying this T cell receptor (beta chain). What it binds is unknown. Germline CDR1 reads MDHEN; CDR2 reads SYDVKM. This CDR3 region has 15 residues. The V end was cut by 5 bases, the J end by 4 bases, with 17 bases between. The data were obtained in a study of early T cells in non-severe SARS-CoV-2 infection. Study overall: From unsorted whole blood, bulk RNA was sequenced, and the chains remained unpaired. Study-wide results and limits: VDJdb matching, biased toward anti-spike CD8 responses, missed private and CD4 specificities.

Researchers tagged individual cDNA molecules with unique molecular identifiers. One entry per CDR3 protein results from TCRdb running MiXCR on the 5' RACE reads. The data contain about 64,000 distinct CDR3 sequences, roughly 18% of them seen just once; the ten biggest clones take up over 8%. The gene calls are TRBV28 and TRBJ1-1, with D perhaps TRBD1 (5 bases). The sequence came from an adult who was a healthcare worker with PCR-confirmed SARS-CoV-2 infection or an uninfected control (not recorded which). Sample: whole blood, taken at baseline. For the CDR3, the DNA is TGTGCCAGCAGTCATTCGGGGGGAGTTGGCACTGAAGCTTTCTTT. As protein: CASSHSGGVGTEAFF.